Listed here are 28 T cell receptor beta chains from one sample, sequenced in a study of cytomegalovirus exposure and HLA in healthy donors. 13 Jbeta primers and 60 Vbeta primers were used for the PCR. Profiling relied on immunoSEQ multiplex PCR, and the TCRdb table lists in-frame clones only, not all of them. The data contain some 130,000 clones, over 70% of them singletons. The sequenced sample consisted of PBMCs. The receptors here all came from a man aged 25-45 years in good health and CMV-seronegative.

This clone turned up a few times. The V call is TRBV5-1, the J call TRBJ1-5; no clear D. The length of the CDR3 is 14 residues. The V and J ends lost 0 bases and 2 bases respectively, with 6 bases between them. Looked up from germline, CDR1 is SGHRS and CDR2 is YFSETQ. The CDR3: CASSLAAGNQPQHF. The CDR3 bases are TGCGCCAGCAGCTTGGCCGCGGGCAATCAGCCCCAGCATTTT.

This clone was picked up a small number of times. The V and J genes are TRBV7-8 and TRBJ2-7; 7 bases agree with TRBD1. Germline lookup yields CDR1 SGHVS and CDR2 FQNEAQ. CDR3 length: 15 residues. V shed 3 bases and J 1 base; nucleotides not matched to a gene: 6. The CDR3 bases are TGTGCCAGCAGCTTTTACAGGGGTTGGTCCTACGAGCAGTACTTC. Encoded protein: CASSFYRGWSYEQYF.

V gene TRBV7-9 combines with J gene TRBJ1-1; D gene unclear. The germline V gene encodes CDR1 SEHNR and CDR2 FQNEAQ (reference sequence). The CDR3 totals 13 residues. The V gene lost 2 bases and the J gene lost 1 base, with 5 bases spanning the gap. Here the CDR3 reads CASSLNTNTEAFF. The CDR3 nucleotides are TGTGCCAGCAGCTTAAACACGAACACTGAAGCTTTCTTT.

The DNA of the CDR3 is TGTGCCAGCTCATTTACACAGGGGAAAGATGAAAAACTGTTTTTT. This gives the protein CASSFTQGKDEKLFF. The chain links TRBV18 to TRBJ1-4; 7 nucleotides align to TRBD1. The trim removed 5 bases at V and 6 bases at J, leaving 9 bases unmatched. Germline V gene data show CDR1 as KGHSH and CDR2 as LQKENI. This CDR3 spans 15 amino acids.

The rearrangement links TRBV18 to TRBJ2-3, with 13 bases identical to TRBD2. Germline CDR1 reads KGHSH; CDR2 reads LQKENI. V shed 5 bases, J shed 0 bases, and the junction held 2 bases outside the gene matches. The CDR3 length is 16 residues. As DNA, the CDR3 is TGTGCCAGCTCATCGGGACTAGCGGGGAGCACAGATACGCAGTATTTT. It encodes CASSSGLAGSTDTQYF.

The chain joins TRBV5-6 to TRBJ2-7; D possibly corresponds to TRBD1 (5 bases). The V end lost 0 bases, the J end lost 3 bases, and 7 bases lay between the germline ends. Germline CDR1 SGHDT, CDR2 YYEEEE. This CDR3 contains 13 residues. The CDR3 is CASSLGQHYEQYF. The CDR3 nucleotides are TGTGCCAGCAGCTTGGGACAGCACTACGAGCAGTACTTC.

The chain has TRBV29-1 and TRBJ1-5; unclear D gene. From germline, CDR1 is SQVTM and CDR2 ANQGSEA. This CDR3 comprises 13 residues. CDR3 protein: CGCLTGSNQPQHF. CDR3 nucleotides: TGCGGGTGCTTAACGGGAAGCAATCAGCCCCAGCATTTT.

This clone was picked up a small number of times. This chain uses TRBV5-1 with TRBJ2-2, with a weak D call TRBD1 (6 bases). The ends were cut back, 1 base at V and 3 bases at J, with 13 bases in the middle. Germline V lookup: CDR1 SGHRS, CDR2 YFSETQ. The CDR3 runs to 16 residues. CDR3 in DNA: TGCGCCAGCAGCTTGTTTGTCAGGGGTGACACCGGGGAGCTGTTTTTT. Its protein product is CASSLFVRGDTGELFF.

This clone was seen more than once but under ten times. V gene TRBV4-2 combines with J gene TRBJ2-7; 8 bases are a match to TRBD1. The trim removed 4 bases at V and 3 bases at J, leaving 5 bases unmatched. Germline CDR1 and CDR2: LGHNA and YNFKEQ. This CDR3 has 14 residues. CDR3 DNA: TGTGCCAGCAGCCCACCCAGGGGGCACTACGAGCAGTACTTC. Amino acids: CASSPPRGHYEQYF.

The genes are TRBV14 and TRBJ1-1; perhaps TRBD1 as D (5 bases). The CDR3 is made up of 13 amino acids. The germline CDR1 and CDR2 sequences are SGHDN and FVKESK. Deletions cut 6 bases from V and 4 bases from J, with 12 bases between. CDR3 sequence: CASSVQGGTEAFF. In DNA, the CDR3 is TGTGCCAGCAGTGTCCAGGGTGGCACTGAAGCTTTCTTT.

The genes are TRBV18 and TRBJ1-2; 7 positions match TRBD1. V shed 4 bases and J 5 bases; nucleotides not matched to a gene: 4. The CDR3 covers 13 residues. The germline gives CDR1 KGHSH, CDR2 LQKENI. The CDR3 DNA reads as TGTGCCAGCTCACACGACAGGGTTTATGGCTACACCTTC. It translates to CASSHDRVYGYTF.

The chain recombines TRBV18 with TRBJ2-7; D may be TRBD1 (5 bases). CDR1 is KGHSH and CDR2 is LQKENI in the germline V gene. The germline V and J ends were trimmed by 1 base and 3 bases, with 16 bases remaining between them. The CDR3 sequence is 16 residues long. DNA of the CDR3: TGTGCCAGCTCACCACTCCCCGGCAGGGCCAACTACGAGCAGTACTTC. Its translation is CASSPLPGRANYEQYF.

The chain joins TRBV7-7 to TRBJ1-2; 8 nucleotides line up with TRBD1. The CDR3 extends over 13 amino acids. Losses at the gene ends were 6 bases for V and 6 bases for J; bases not matched to a gene: 6. Germline V gives CDR1 SSHAT, CDR2 FNYEAQ (reference sequence). The CDR3 protein is CASSSDRVDGYTF. The CDR3, as DNA: TGTGCCAGCAGTTCGGACAGGGTAGATGGCTACACCTTC.

The chain has TRBV5-1 and TRBJ2-3, with 13 bases identical to TRBD2. Germline CDR1 and CDR2: SGHRS and YFSETQ. The CDR3 runs 18 residues. The V segment lost 7 bases and the J segment 1 base; nucleotides outside the gene matches: 12. The CDR3 nucleotides are TGCGCCAGCTTTCTGGGGACTAGCGGGACCTGGGGCACAGATACGCAGTATTTT. Translating gives CASFLGTSGTWGTDTQYF.

The V gene is TRBV7-9, the J gene TRBJ2-7, with 9 bases matching TRBD2. V lost 3 bases, J lost 6 bases, and 9 bases stayed unmatched. Germline lookup yields CDR1 SEHNR and CDR2 FQNEAQ (reference sequence). The CDR3 has 15 residues. The CDR3 sequence: CASSLVLAGSGEQYF. The CDR3 DNA reads as TGTGCCAGCAGCTTGGTCCTAGCGGGGTCAGGCGAGCAGTACTTC. The complete variable domain, with remaining parts taken from reference TRBV7-9 and TRBJ2-7, reads DTGVSQNPRHKITKRGQNVTFRCDPISEHNRLYWYRQTLGQGPEFLTYFQNEAQLEKSRLLSDRFSAERPKGSFSTLEIQRTEQGDSAMYLCASSLVLAGSGEQYFGPGTRLTVT.

The V call is TRBV4-2, the J call TRBJ1-1; D gene ambiguous. Trimming removed 6 bases from V and 9 bases from J, with 11 bases in between. There are 11 residues in the CDR3. Germline V CDR1 and CDR2: LGHNA, YNFKEQ. The CDR3 reads CASRLEGQAFF. CDR3 DNA: TGTGCCAGCAGACTCGAGGGTCAAGCTTTCTTT.

The chain has TRBV30 and TRBJ2-1; TRBD2 aligns across 11 bases. The CDR3 contains 13 residues. Germline CDR1 and CDR2: GTSNPN and SVGIG (reference sequence). Trimming at V came to 5 bases and at J to 9 bases, leaving 6 bases not matched to a gene. CDR3: CAWGRLAGSEQFF. For the CDR3, the DNA is TGTGCCTGGGGCAGACTAGCGGGATCTGAGCAGTTCTTC. Filled out from reference TRBV30 and TRBJ2-1, the complete variable domain reads SQTIHQWPATLVQPVGSPLSLECTVEGTSNPNLYWYRQAAGRGLQLLFYSVGIGQISSEVPQNLSASRPQDRQFILSSKKLLLSDSGFYLCAWGRLAGSEQFFGPGTRLTVL.

This clone turned up a few times. V and J are TRBV6-5 and TRBJ2-7, with 9 nucleotides matching TRBD1. CDR3 size: 14 residues. Germline assignment: CDR1 MNHEY and CDR2 SVGAGI. V gave up 5 bases and J gave up 0 bases; unmatched junction bases: 2. The CDR3 reads CASSQDRGSYEQYF. The CDR3 bases are TGTGCCAGCAGTCAGGACAGGGGCTCCTACGAGCAGTACTTC.

The V gene is TRBV19, the J gene TRBJ1-2, with 9 bases that match TRBD1. CDR3 length: 16 residues. Germline loops: CDR1 LNHDA, CDR2 SQIVND (reference sequence). The V segment lost 4 bases and the J segment 4 bases; nucleotides outside the gene matches: 10. The DNA of the CDR3 is TGTGCCAGTAGTACAATTCCCGGGACAGGGTTCTATGGCTACACCTTC. It is translated as CASSTIPGTGFYGYTF.

The chain joins TRBV7-8 to TRBJ2-7, with 10 bases matching TRBD2. Trimming at V came to 0 bases and at J to 0 bases, leaving 2 bases not matched to a gene. Germline assignment: CDR1 SGHVS and CDR2 FQNEAQ. The CDR3 has 16 residues. The CDR3: CASSLATSGSSYEQYF. CDR3 sequence (DNA): TGTGCCAGCAGCTTAGCGACTAGCGGGTCCTCCTACGAGCAGTACTTC.

The chain joins TRBV10-3 to TRBJ2-5; the match to TRBD2 covers 9 bases. TRBJ2-7 matches the DNA end more closely, so the J call is doubtful. Germline values: CDR1 ENHRY, CDR2 SYGVKD. The CDR3 consists of 15 residues. The CDR3 loop is CATKGETSGQYEQYF. In DNA, the CDR3 is TGTGCCACCAAAGGGGAGACTAGCGGTCAATACGAGCAGTACTTC.

The rearrangement links TRBV18 to TRBJ1-4, with D uncertain. The CDR3 loop spans 15 amino acids. With 3 bases removed from V and 7 bases from J, the gap between germline ends came to 15 bases. The V gene's germline CDR1 is KGHSH and CDR2 LQKENI. CDR3 DNA sequence: TGTGCCAGCTCACCGAGGGTCGCCACGGGTGAAAAACTGTTTTTT. Its translation: CASSPRVATGEKLFF.

This sequence joins TRBV6-1 and TRBJ2-3; 8 bases map to TRBD2. The germline V gene has CDR1 MNHNS and CDR2 SASEGT. Losses at the gene ends were 4 bases for V and 2 bases for J; bases not matched to a gene: 11. CDR3 size: 17 residues. Here the CDR3 reads CASSVAAGVSSTDTQYF. CDR3 nucleotides: TGTGCCAGCAGTGTTGCAGCGGGAGTCAGCTCCACAGATACGCAGTATTTT.

The V gene is TRBV28, the J gene TRBJ1-5, with 8 bases fitting TRBD1. The CDR3 length is 16 residues. The germline V gene encodes CDR1 MDHEN and CDR2 SYDVKM. V shed 2 bases, J shed 3 bases, and the junction held 6 bases outside the gene matches. CDR3 in DNA: TGTGCCAGCAGTTTACCACAGGGGGTAGTCAATCAGCCCCAGCATTTT. Translation: CASSLPQGVVNQPQHF.

The rearrangement links TRBV5-1 to TRBJ2-3; D call uncertain. Germline CDR1 and CDR2: SGHRS and YFSETQ. V was trimmed by 0 bases and J by 0 bases, leaving 8 bases between them. The CDR3 totals 15 residues. The DNA of the CDR3 is TGCGCCAGCAGCTTGGACGGGTTAAGCACAGATACGCAGTATTTT. Its translation: CASSLDGLSTDTQYF.

V is TRBV18 and J is TRBJ2-3, with 8 bases that match TRBD1. The trim removed 3 bases at V and 2 bases at J, leaving 7 bases unmatched. Germline lookup yields CDR1 KGHSH and CDR2 LQKENI. The CDR3 length is 16 residues. The CDR3 loop is CASSPRQGIDTDTQYF. For the CDR3, the DNA is TGTGCCAGCTCACCTCGACAGGGGATTGACACAGATACGCAGTATTTT.

V is TRBV30 and J is TRBJ2-2, with TRBD1 identical over 10 bases. The trim removed 5 bases at V and 7 bases at J, leaving 4 bases unmatched. The CDR3 loop spans 13 amino acids. From germline, CDR1 is GTSNPN and CDR2 SVGIG (reference sequence). The CDR3 is CAWAGQGVGELFF. Written as DNA, the CDR3 is TGTGCCTGGGCCGGACAGGGGGTCGGGGAGCTGTTTTTT.

The rearrangement joins TRBV27 to TRBJ2-7, with TRBD2 identical over 8 bases. The germline V gene has CDR1 MNHEY and CDR2 SMNVEV (reference sequence). J lost 7 bases, V lost 3 bases, and 8 bases had no gene match. This CDR3 is 14 amino acids long. Here the CDR3 reads CASSFGLAVEEQYF. The CDR3 nucleotides read TGTGCCAGCAGTTTCGGACTAGCAGTAGAAGAGCAGTACTTC.